This T cell receptor (beta chain) derives from a study of T cells after yellow fever vaccination. V lost 5 bases to trimming and J lost 7 bases, with 17 bases between them. The CDR3 is 14 residues long. In its sample, this clonotype was seen a few times. TCRdb passed the 5' RACE reads through MiXCR, listing each CDR3 protein once. Altogether more than 300,000 distinct CDR3 sequences are present, around 6.8% being singletons, with the ten largest covering roughly a sixth. The receptor was isolated from a man between 18 and 35 years old who received the YFV17D yellow fever vaccine. The chain combines TRBV12-3 or TRBV12-4 with TRBJ1-1, with D perhaps matching TRBD1 (6 bases). Sample: PBMCs, taken approximately 47 days after the first yellow fever vaccination. The CDR3, as DNA: TGTGCCAGCAGTAAGGAGCTGGGGGCGCGTGAAGCTTTCTTT. Translation: CASSKELGAREAFF.